This T cell receptor beta chain was recorded in a study of cytomegalovirus exposure and HLA in healthy donors. Study-wide findings and caveats: The study flagged roughly 150 TCR beta chains as cytomegalovirus-associated. There were reportedly fewer N-insertions in an Asian-associated ancestry cluster than the approximately 640-donor mean, in a later analysis.

V was pared by 2 bases and J by 8 bases, with 6 bases of the junction left unmatched. The germline CDR1 and CDR2 sequences are SGHNT and YYREEE (reference sequence). CDR3 length: 13 amino acids. Use of 60 Vbeta and 13 Jbeta primers characterized the PCR. Generated by immunoSEQ multiplex PCR, the TCRdb table keeps only in-frame clones and is missing some. The data contain some 150,000 clones, about 9.2% of them singletons. In the case of this clone: Its specificity is not known.

Healthy bone marrow donors made up the cohort. The rearrangement joins TRBV5-4 to TRBJ1-2; 7 bases agree with TRBD1. The sample comprised PBMCs. This clonotype originated in a middle-aged woman in good health and CMV-seropositive. CDR3 nucleotide sequence: TGTGCCAGCAGCTTCGACAGGGAGTCCGGCTACACCTTC. Translation gives CASSFDRESGYTF.